The rows below give T cell receptor beta chains drawn from one sample of a study of blood T cell repertoires in COVID-19. TCRdb's table, derived via immunoSEQ multiplex PCR, lists solely in-frame clones and lacks some. The table records some 350,000 clones, 85% to 90% of them present only once. The sequenced material came from peripheral blood. Receptors were obtained from a man aged 18 to 30 with active or convalescent COVID-19. Each CDR3 is given with its conserved first and last residue. D genes are given only for firm matches. Expanded clones get a size class; other rows say once, few or many, or leave the size out.

j_call | d_call | clone_size | v_call | cdr3_nt | cdr3_aa
TRBJ2-1 | - | - | TRBV5-1 | TGCGCCAGCAGCTTGACTTCAGGGCCCCTAAATGAGCAGTTCTTC | CASSLTSGPLNEQFF
TRBJ2-7 | TRBD1 | once | TRBV10-3 | TGTGCCATCAGTGATAGGACAGGGATCTCCTACGAGCAGTACTTC | CAISDRTGISYEQYF
TRBJ1-6 | - | - | TRBV7-2 | TGTGCCAGCAGCAGCCCCTACTCACCCCTCCACTTT | CASSSPYSPLHF
TRBJ2-3 | TRBD2 | - | TRBV7-2 | TGTGCCAGCAGCCACACAATAGCGGGGGTAGCTAGCACAGATACGCAGTATTTT | CASSHTIAGVASTDTQYF
TRBJ2-3 | - | - | TRBV7-3 | TGTGCCAGCAGCCCTTACCCCGCGGATACGCAGTATTTT | CASSPYPADTQYF
TRBJ2-7 | TRBD1 | - | TRBV29-1 | TGCAGCGTCTCCGGACAGGGGACTTACGAGCAGTACTTC | CSVSGQGTYEQYF
TRBJ1-4 | - | - | TRBV5-6 | TGTGCCAGCAGCTTAGGTGACAGGAATGAAAAACTGTTTTTT | CASSLGDRNEKLFF
TRBJ1-2 | - | - | TRBV4-3 | TGCGCCAGCAGCCAAGATCTGCCCTTGGGGACTCTGACGGGCTATGGCTACACCTTC | CASSQDLPLGTLTGYGYTF
TRBJ2-7 | TRBD2 | - | TRBV3-1/TRBV3-2 | TGTGCCAGCAGCCAAGATTTGGTAGCGGGACTATCCGAGCAGTACTTC | CASSQDLVAGLSEQYF
TRBJ1-4 | - | - | TRBV4-1 | TGCGCCAGCAGCCCCTACTGGGGGGGCATTGAAAAACTGTTTTTT | CASSPYWGGIEKLFF
TRBJ1-6 | TRBD1 | - | TRBV2 | TGTGCCAGCAGAGACAGGGTTAATAATTCACCCCTCCACTTT | CASRDRVNNSPLHF
TRBJ2-3 | TRBD2 | - | TRBV28 | TGTGCCAGCAGTTTTGGACTAGCTCTGAGCACAGATACGCAGTATTTT | CASSFGLALSTDTQYF
TRBJ2-3 | TRBD2 | - | TRBV25-1 | TGTGCCAGTCGGGAGGGCGGGTCAGATACGCAGTATTTT | CASREGGSDTQYF
TRBJ1-1 | - | once | TRBV6-1 | TGTGCCAGCAGTGAAGGGGGCAGGAACACTGAAGCTTTCTTT | CASSEGGRNTEAFF
TRBJ1-1 | - | once | TRBV27 | TGTGCCAGCAGTATAGGGGGTACTGAAGCTTTCTTT | CASSIGGTEAFF
TRBJ2-5 | - | - | TRBV9 | TGTGCCAGCAGCGTAGTCGGGACAAAACAAGAGACCCAGTACTTC | CASSVVGTKQETQYF
TRBJ2-5 | - | - | TRBV18 | TGTGCCAGCTCACCACCGAGTTCCGCCATAGCCCAGTACTTC | CASSPPSSAIAQYF
TRBJ2-5 | TRBD1 | - | TRBV6-2/TRBV6-3 | TGTGCCAGCAGTCTCGGCCAGGGGGTCGCCCCCCAGTACTTC | CASSLGQGVAPQYF
TRBJ2-3 | TRBD2 | - | TRBV7-2 | TGTGCCAGCAGCTACAATAGCGGGACTAGCGGGGGTTCGCAGTATTTT | CASSYNSGTSGGSQYF
TRBJ1-2 | TRBD1 | - | TRBV6-5 | TGTGCCAGCAGTCTACAGGGGGATGGTTATGGCTACACCTTC | CASSLQGDGYGYTF
TRBJ1-4 | TRBD1 | - | TRBV4-1 | TGCGCCAGCAGCCTAACAGGGGATGAAAAACTGTTTTTT | CASSLTGDEKLFF
TRBJ2-5 | - | - | TRBV2 | TGTGCCAGCAGCCAGAGGGGGAGACAAGAGACCCAGTACTTC | CASSQRGRQETQYF
TRBJ2-7 | TRBD2 | - | TRBV14 | TGTGCCAGCAGCCAATCAGGGGGACTAGCGAAGCCAAGGCAGTACTTC | CASSQSGGLAKPRQYF
TRBJ2-1 | - | - | TRBV14 | TGTGCCAGCCAGCCTAGCTCCTACAATGAGCAGTTCTTC | CASQPSSYNEQFF
TRBJ2-2 | - | - | TRBV6-2/TRBV6-3 | TGTGCCAGCAGTTACTCCGGGTTCACCGGGGAGCTGTTTTTT | CASSYSGFTGELFF
TRBJ1-2 | TRBD1 | - | TRBV9 | TGTGCCAGCAGCGGGGGGGACAGCTTTAACTATGGCTACACCTTC | CASSGGDSFNYGYTF
TRBJ1-6 | TRBD1 | - | TRBV2 | TGTGCCAGCAGGAACCTAGACAGGGTCTCACCCCTCCACTTT | CASRNLDRVSPLHF
TRBJ2-7 | TRBD2 | - | TRBV19 | TGTGCCAGCTGGGCCGGACTAGCTTCCGACGAGCAGTACTTC | CASWAGLASDEQYF
TRBJ1-5 | TRBD1 | - | TRBV19 | TGTGCCAGTAGTACGGGACAGGGGGGCCAGCCCCAGCATTTT | CASSTGQGGQPQHF
TRBJ2-7 | TRBD1 | - | TRBV3-1/TRBV3-2 | TGTGCCAGCAGCCTTCGGGACAGGGGCTACGAGCAGTACTTC | CASSLRDRGYEQYF
TRBJ2-2 | TRBD1 | - | TRBV4-1 | TGCGCCAGCAGCCCGACAGGGGGCGGGAGCACCGGGGAGCTGTTTTTT | CASSPTGGGSTGELFF
TRBJ2-7 | TRBD1 | once | TRBV28 | TGTGCCAGCAGTTTAAGGAGGACAGGGTCACACGAGCAGTACTTC | CASSLRRTGSHEQYF
TRBJ2-3 | TRBD1 | - | TRBV15 | TGTGCCACCAGCAGAGATGTCGGGACAGCGTATTTT | CATSRDVGTAYF
TRBJ2-2 | - | - | TRBV11-2 | TGTGCCAGCAGCTTTTACTTAACCGGGGAGCTGTTTTTT | CASSFYLTGELFF
TRBJ1-2 | - | - | TRBV5-1 | TGCGCCAGCAGCGAGTACGTACAAGGAGGGAACTATGGCTACACCTTC | CASSEYVQGGNYGYTF
TRBJ2-5 | - | - | TRBV7-9 | TGTGCCAGCAGCTTGAGGGTTATAGAGACCCAGTACTTC | CASSLRVIETQYF
TRBJ1-1 | - | - | TRBV7-8 | TGTGCCAGCACCATTACTGGTGGAGGGGCTGAAGCTTTCTTT | CASTITGGGAEAFF
TRBJ2-5 | TRBD1 | - | TRBV24-1 | TGTGCCACCAGTGACCGGGGGACAGGGGAGACCCAGTACTTC | CATSDRGTGETQYF
TRBJ2-2 | TRBD2 | - | TRBV27 | TGTGCCAGCAGTCCCCGACTAGCGGGAACTACCGGGGAGCTGTTTTTT | CASSPRLAGTTGELFF
TRBJ2-7 | - | - | TRBV7-2 | TGTGCCAGCAGCTTAGTGCCGCCCGGCGGGACGCTCTCCTACGAGCAGTACTTC | CASSLVPPGGTLSYEQYF